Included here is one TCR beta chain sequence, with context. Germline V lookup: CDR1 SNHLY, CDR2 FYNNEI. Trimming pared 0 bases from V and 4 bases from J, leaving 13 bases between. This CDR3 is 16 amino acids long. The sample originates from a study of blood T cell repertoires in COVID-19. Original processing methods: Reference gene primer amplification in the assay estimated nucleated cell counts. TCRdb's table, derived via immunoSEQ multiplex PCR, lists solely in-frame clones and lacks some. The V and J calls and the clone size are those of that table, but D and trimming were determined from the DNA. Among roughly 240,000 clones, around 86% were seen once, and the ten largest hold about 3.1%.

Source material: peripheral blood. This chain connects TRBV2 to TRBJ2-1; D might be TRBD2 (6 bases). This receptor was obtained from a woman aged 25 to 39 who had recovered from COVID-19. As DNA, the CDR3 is TGTGCCAGCAGTGAAGCCAGGAGGGTGGCGTACAATGAGCAGTTCTTC. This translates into CASSEARRVAYNEQFF.